The 15 T cell receptor beta chains below come from one sample, sequenced in a study of T cells expressing NK-cell markers. TCRdb reprocessed the 5' RACE reads, with one entry per CDR3 protein and no DNA. Here the sample table reports about 160,000 distinct CDR3 sequences. Input material: blood T cells: a sorted CD56 or NKG2C T cell subset, CD4+ or CD8+ T cells, or bulk PBMC T cells (not recorded which). The receptors originated from a man aged 18-70 years in good health.

The V and J genes are TRBV2 and TRBJ2-7; TCRdb calls TRBD2, which cannot be checked without DNA. From germline, CDR1 is SNHLY and CDR2 FYNNEI. This CDR3 contains 12 residues. The chain's CDR3 is CASTTSGYEQYF.

This sequence joins TRBV11-1 and TRBJ2-1; TCRdb's D gene call, TRBD1, goes unchecked for lack of DNA. The CDR3 runs 18 residues. Per germline, CDR1 SGHAT and CDR2 FQDESV (reference sequence). The CDR3 sequence is CASSLEGPRDREYNEQFF.

V and J are TRBV11-1 and TRBJ1-1; TCRdb returns TRBD1, unconfirmable since there is no DNA. CDR3 length: 15 residues. CDR1 SGHAT and CDR2 FQDESV come from the germline V gene (reference sequence). This chain's CDR3 is CASTRTGAGNTEAFF.

The chain links TRBV13 to TRBJ2-1. CDR3 length: 15 amino acids. CDR1 is PRHDT, CDR2 FYEKMQ, per germline (reference sequence). CDR3 amino acids: CASSLNGRYYNEQFF.

The rearrangement joins TRBV4-2 to TRBJ1-1. The CDR3 covers 12 residues. Germline V CDR1 and CDR2: LGHNA, YNFKEQ. The CDR3 protein is CASSQANTEAFF.

This chain joins TRBV29-1 and TRBJ2-4; TCRdb's D gene call, TRBD1, goes unchecked for lack of DNA. Germline CDR1 reads SQVTM; CDR2 reads ANQGSEA. This CDR3 contains 13 residues. The CDR3 loop reads CSVMDRGKNIQYF. The full variable domain, in which reference TRBV29-1 and TRBJ2-4 provide the parts outside the CDR3, is SAVISQKPSRDICQRGTSLTIQCQVDSQVTMMFWYRQQPGQSLTLIATANQGSEATYESGFVIDKFPISRPNLTFSTLTVSNMSPEDSSIYLCSVMDRGKNIQYFGAGTRLSVL.

The chain combines TRBV28 with TRBJ2-1; with no DNA, the TCRdb D assignment of TRBD1 cannot be verified. This CDR3 contains 14 residues. Germline assignment: CDR1 MDHEN and CDR2 SYDVKM. The CDR3 region is CASSSPSRRDEQFF.

This chain uses TRBV7-8 with TRBJ2-5; TCRdb's assignment of TRBD1 cannot be checked, as there is no DNA. The germline CDR1 and CDR2 sequences are SGHVS and FQNEAQ. This CDR3 comprises 14 residues. The CDR3 loop is CASSLRLGGETQYF.

V gene TRBV28 combines with J gene TRBJ2-7; TCRdb's assignment of TRBD1 cannot be checked, as there is no DNA. The CDR3 spans 15 residues. The germline gives CDR1 MDHEN, CDR2 SYDVKM. CDR3 sequence: CASSFIDLDTYEQYF.

The rearrangement uses TRBV19 and TRBJ1-1; TCRdb reports TRBD1, a call that lacks DNA to check it against. The CDR3 covers 14 residues. The V gene's germline CDR1 is LNHDA and CDR2 SQIVND (reference sequence). The CDR3 protein is CASRMTGGTTEAFF.

The chain combines TRBV14 with TRBJ2-7; TCRdb reports TRBD1, a call that lacks DNA to check it against. Germline lookup yields CDR1 SGHDN and CDR2 FVKESK. The CDR3 runs 14 residues. This chain's CDR3 is CASPPGTAYYEQYF.

This sequence joins TRBV2 and TRBJ1-2. Germline CDR1 SNHLY, CDR2 FYNNEI. The CDR3 contains 12 residues. CDR3: CASTGMDYGYTF.

The J gene is TRBJ2-3, the V gene TRBV6-5; the D call from TCRdb, TRBD2, cannot be confirmed without DNA. CDR1 is MNHEY, CDR2 SVGAGI, per germline. The CDR3 is 17 residues long. This CDR3 reads CASSYYPRRGPPDTQYF.

V is TRBV6-5 and J is TRBJ1-6; with no DNA, the TCRdb D assignment of TRBD1 cannot be verified. Germline V gives CDR1 MNHEY, CDR2 SVGAGI. The CDR3 contains 14 residues. The CDR3 protein is CASSYQQGNSPLHF.

This chain connects TRBV13 to TRBJ2-6; TCRdb selects TRBD1, and the lack of DNA leaves this call unchecked. Germline V CDR1 and CDR2: PRHDT, FYEKMQ (reference sequence). This CDR3 has 18 residues. The chain's CDR3 is CASSLVRSGGAGANVLTF.